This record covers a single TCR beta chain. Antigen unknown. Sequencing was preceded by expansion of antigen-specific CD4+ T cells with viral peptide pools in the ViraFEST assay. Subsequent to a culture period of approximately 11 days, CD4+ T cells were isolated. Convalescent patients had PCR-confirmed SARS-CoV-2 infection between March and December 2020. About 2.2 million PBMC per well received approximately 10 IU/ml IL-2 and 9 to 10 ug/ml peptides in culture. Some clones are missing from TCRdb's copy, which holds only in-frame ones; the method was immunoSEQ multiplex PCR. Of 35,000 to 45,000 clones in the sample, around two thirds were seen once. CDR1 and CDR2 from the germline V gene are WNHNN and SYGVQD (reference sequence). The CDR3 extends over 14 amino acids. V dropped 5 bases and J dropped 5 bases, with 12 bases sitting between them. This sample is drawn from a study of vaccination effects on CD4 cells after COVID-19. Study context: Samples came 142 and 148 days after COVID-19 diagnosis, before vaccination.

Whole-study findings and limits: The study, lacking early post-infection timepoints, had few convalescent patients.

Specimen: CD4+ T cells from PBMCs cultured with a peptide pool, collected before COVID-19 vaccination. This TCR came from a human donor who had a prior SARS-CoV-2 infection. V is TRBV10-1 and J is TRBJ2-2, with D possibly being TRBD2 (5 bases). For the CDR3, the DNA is TGCGCCAGCAGTCGATGGGAGTGGACCGGGGAGCTGTTTTTT. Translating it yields CASSRWEWTGELFF.